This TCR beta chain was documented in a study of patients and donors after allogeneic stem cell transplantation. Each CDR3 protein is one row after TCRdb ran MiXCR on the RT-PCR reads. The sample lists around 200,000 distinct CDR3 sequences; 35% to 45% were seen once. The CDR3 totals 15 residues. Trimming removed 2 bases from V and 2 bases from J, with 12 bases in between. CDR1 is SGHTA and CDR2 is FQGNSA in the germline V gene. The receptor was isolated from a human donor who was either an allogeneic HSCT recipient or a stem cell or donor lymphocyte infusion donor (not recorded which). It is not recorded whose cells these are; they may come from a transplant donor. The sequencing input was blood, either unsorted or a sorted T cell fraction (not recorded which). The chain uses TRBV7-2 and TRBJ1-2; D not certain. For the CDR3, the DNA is TGTGCCAGCAGCTTACGGATTGGCCAGAACTATGGCTACACCTTC. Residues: CASSLRIGQNYGYTF.